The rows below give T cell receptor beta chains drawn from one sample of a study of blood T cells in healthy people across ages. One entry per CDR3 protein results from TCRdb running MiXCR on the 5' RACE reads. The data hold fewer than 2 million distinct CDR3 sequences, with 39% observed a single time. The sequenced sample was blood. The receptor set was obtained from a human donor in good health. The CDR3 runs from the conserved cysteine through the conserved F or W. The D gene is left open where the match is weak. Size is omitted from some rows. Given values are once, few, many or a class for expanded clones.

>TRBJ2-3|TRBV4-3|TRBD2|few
CASSQGSGGPLTDTQYF
TGCGCCAGCAGCCAAGGAAGCGGGGGGCCTCTCACAGATACGCAGTATTTT
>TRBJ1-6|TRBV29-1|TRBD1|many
CSARTGGNSPLHF
TGCAGCGCTAGGACAGGGGGCAATTCACCCCTCCACTTT
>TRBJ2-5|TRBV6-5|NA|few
CASSYRTEETQYF
TGTGCCAGCAGTTACAGGACTGAGGAGACCCAGTACTTC
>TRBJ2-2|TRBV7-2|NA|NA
CASSRNRGAWSGTGELFF
TGTGCCAGCAGCCGAAATCGGGGGGCCTGGTCTGGGACCGGGGAGCTGTTTTTT
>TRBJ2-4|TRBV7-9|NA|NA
CASSLATGGPNSDEQYF
TGTGCCAGCAGCTTAGCGACTGGGGGGCCCAACTCGGATGAGCAGTACTTC
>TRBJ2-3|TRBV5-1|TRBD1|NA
CASSLRDRGPDTQYF
TGCGCCAGCAGCTTGAGGGACAGGGGCCCAGATACGCAGTATTTT
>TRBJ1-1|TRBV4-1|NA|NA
CASSQVLAGTGELFF
TGCGCCAGCAGCCAAGTCTTAGCAGGAACCGGGGAGCTGTTCTTT
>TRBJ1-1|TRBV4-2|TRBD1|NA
CASTNGPRQGAAEAFF
TGTGCCAGCACCAATGGCCCGCGGCAGGGGGCCGCTGAAGCTTTCTTT
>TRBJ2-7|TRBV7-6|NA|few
CASSLKQGTAYEQYF
TGTGCCAGCAGCCTGAAACAGGGTACGGCCTACGAGCAGTACTTC
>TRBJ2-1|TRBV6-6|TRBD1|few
CASSYSTGRYYNEQFF
TGTGCCAGCAGTTACTCGACAGGGCGATACTACAATGAGCAGTTCTTC
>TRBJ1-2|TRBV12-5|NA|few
CASDQRALDLYTTSNYGYTF
TGTGCTAGTGACCAAAGAGCTTTGGACCTTTATACCACATCTAACTATGGCTACACCTTC
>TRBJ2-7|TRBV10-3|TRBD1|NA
CAISESWGQNYEQYF
TGTGCCATCAGTGAGTCGTGGGGACAGAACTACGAGCAGTACTTC
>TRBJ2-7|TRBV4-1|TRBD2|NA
CASSQRLAGDRYEQYF
TGCGCCAGCAGCCAACGACTAGCGGGGGACCGCTACGAGCAGTACTTC
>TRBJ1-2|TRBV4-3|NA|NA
CASSQVGPRDIRGYTF
TGCGCCAGCAGCCAAGTCGGCCCGAGGGACATTCGAGGCTACACCTTC
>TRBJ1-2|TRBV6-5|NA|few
CASSYPNRVDGYTF
TGTGCCAGCAGTTACCCGAACAGGGTGGATGGCTACACCTTC
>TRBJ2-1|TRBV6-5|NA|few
CASSYSSLGDNEQFF
TGTGCCAGCAGTTACTCTAGTTTGGGGGACAATGAGCAGTTCTTC
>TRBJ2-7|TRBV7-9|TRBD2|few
CASSEIAGDWVFHYEQYF
TGTGCCAGCAGCGAGATAGCGGGGGACTGGGTTTTCCATTACGAGCAGTACTTC
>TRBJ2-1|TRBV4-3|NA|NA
CASSQDVRGYNEQFF
TGCGCCAGCAGCCAAGATGTTCGGGGCTACAATGAGCAGTTCTTC
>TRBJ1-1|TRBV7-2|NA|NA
CASSLYYRVTEAFF
TGTGCCAGCAGCTTATACTACAGGGTCACTGAAGCTTTCTTT
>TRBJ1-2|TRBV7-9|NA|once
CASSLDEWAGNGYTF
TGTGCCAGCAGCTTAGATGAGTGGGCGGGCAACGGCTACACCTTC
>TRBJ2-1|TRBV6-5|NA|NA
CASKGSERWNEQFF
TGTGCCAGCAAGGGATCAGAAAGATGGAATGAGCAGTTCTTC
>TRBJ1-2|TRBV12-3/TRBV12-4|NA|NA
CASSLQGYTF
TGTGCCAGCAGTTTGCAGGGCTACACCTTC
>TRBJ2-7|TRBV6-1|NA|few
CASRDSEFYEQYF
TGTGCCAGCCGGGATTCTGAATTTTACGAGCAGTACTTC
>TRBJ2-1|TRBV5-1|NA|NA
CASSLDGLVGSEQFF
TGCGCCAGCAGCTTGGACGGGCTCGTCGGCAGTGAGCAGTTCTTC
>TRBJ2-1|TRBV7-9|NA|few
CASSPGVNEQFF
TGTGCCAGCAGCCCCGGGGTCAATGAGCAGTTCTTC
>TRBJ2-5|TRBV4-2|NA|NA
CASSQDGIQPQETQYF
TGTGCCAGCAGCCAAGATGGTATCCAGCCCCAAGAGACCCAGTACTTC
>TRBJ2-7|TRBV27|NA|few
CASSPGTPISYEQYF
TGTGCCAGCAGCCCGGGGACGCCGATCTCCTACGAGCAGTACTTC
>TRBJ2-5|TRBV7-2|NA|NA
CASSLALRQVQETQYF
TGTGCCAGCAGCTTAGCGCTAAGACAGGTCCAAGAGACCCAGTACTTC
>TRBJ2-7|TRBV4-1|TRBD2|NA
CASSQYASGSYEQYF
TGCGCCAGCAGCCAATACGCTAGCGGTTCCTACGAGCAGTACTTC
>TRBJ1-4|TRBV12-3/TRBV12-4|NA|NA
CASSPFGEKRFF
TGTGCCAGCAGTCCATTTGGTGAAAAACGGTTTTTT
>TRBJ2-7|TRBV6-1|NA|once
CASWGVGGAYEQYF
TGTGCCAGCTGGGGGGTCGGTGGCGCGTACGAGCAGTACTTC